Sequencing of this T cell receptor (beta chain) was carried out in a study of blood T cell repertoires in COVID-19. At the level of the study: Researchers got acute and convalescent COVID-19 samples from the United States, Italy and Spain. T cells, B-cell-depleted T cells, or PBMCs provided the cDNA or gDNA that served as material.

The protocol was immunoSEQ multiplex PCR, while the TCRdb copy is restricted to in-frame clones and leaves out a portion. The sample lists some 87,000 clones, approximately 78% occurring once. V was trimmed by 4 bases and J by 3 bases, leaving 6 bases between them. This CDR3 region has 12 residues. Germline assignment: CDR1 SEHNR and CDR2 FQNEAQ (reference sequence). Sequencing used peripheral blood. This chain connects TRBV7-9 to TRBJ1-2; TRBD1 is a possible D gene (6 bases). The origin of this receptor is a human donor in a cohort sampled during active COVID-19. The chain's CDR3 is CASSSGDYGYTF. The DNA for the CDR3 is TGTGCCAGCAGCTCAGGGGACTATGGCTACACCTTC.